This T cell receptor (beta chain) was documented in a study of vaccination and CD4 T cells after COVID-19. Study information: Convalescent patients gave post-COVID blood a median roughly 96 days post-diagnosis, range 35 to 161.

This clonotype has just a few counts. Its antigen is as yet unknown. The V and J ends lost 7 bases and 0 bases respectively, with 7 bases between them. Germline CDR1 MNHNS, CDR2 SASEGT. CDR3 length: 13 residues. The treatment is: approximately 11-day PBMC culture with coronavirus spike peptide pools or control peptides (ViraFEST assay). These CD4+ T cells came from an unexposed donor, sampled before the COVID-19 pandemic (2011-2018). The authors cultured roughly 1.9 million PBMCs per well with 9.5 to 10 IU/ml IL-2 and approximately 9 ug/ml peptide pools. When enough cells were available, unexposed-donor CD4+ T cells were probed with SARS-CoV-2 S/N and four cold-coronavirus spikes. The Oncomine TCR Beta short-read assay sequenced DNA from cultured CD4+ T cells. MiXCR, run by TCRdb on the PCR reads, gives a single entry per CDR3 protein. Here the sample spans some 5,100 distinct CDR3 sequences, roughly 41% being singletons.

The chain is built from TRBV6-1 and TRBJ1-5; possibly TRBD1 for D (6 bases). The TCR comes from a human donor in good health. Sequencing was carried out using CD4+ T cells from blood, cultured in vitro. The CDR3 spells CASKQGSNQPQHF. DNA for the CDR3: TGTGCCAGCAAACAGGGTAGCAATCAGCCCCAGCATTTT.